Shown below are 2 T cell receptor beta chains from a single sample sequenced in a study of OX40 agonist ivuxolimab in advanced cancers. Library creation used the immunoSEQ multiplex PCR assay. Sourced from immuneACCESS, this table was stored by TCRdb with only in-frame sequences that have V and J called. A share of the clones is absent; for the studies checked, an unresolved V gene accounts for under half, and the remainder has no known explanation. The sample table lists 70,000 to 95,000 clones, roughly 87% of them with a count of one. The ten largest account for 0.3% to 0.4% of the sample. Sequenced material: CD4+ or CD8+ T cells sorted from blood, taken in a trial of the OX40 agonist ivuxolimab. The receptor set was obtained from an adult with an advanced solid tumor such as melanoma, head and neck, liver or kidney cancer.

The chain uses TRBV10-2 and TRBJ2-5, with TRBD2 matching 10 bases. The CDR3 has 14 amino acids. With V trimmed by 8 bases and J by 6 bases, 9 bases remained unmatched. Germline CDR1 reads WSHSY; CDR2 reads SAAADI. CDR3 region: CASGGSGGAKTQYF. The CDR3 DNA is TGCGCCAGCGGGGGAAGCGGGGGGGCGAAGACCCAGTACTTC.

The V call is TRBV7-2, the J call TRBJ1-5; no firm D call. The CDR3 has 13 residues. V gave up 0 bases and J gave up 9 bases, with 9 bases separating them. Germline CDR1 and CDR2: SGHTA and FQGNSA. The CDR3 protein is CASSLAVAAPQHF. The CDR3 bases are TGTGCCAGCAGCTTAGCCGTTGCCGCGCCCCAGCATTTT.